This TCR beta chain was sequenced for a study of OX40 agonist ivuxolimab in advanced cancers. Study results and caveats: Antigen specificity was not determined for the expanded peripheral T cells. Partly responding patients at 0.1-3.0 mg/kg showed some of the smallest clonal expansion.

Samples of blood were obtained at baseline, on cycle 4 day 1, and on cycle 7 day 1. Worth noting for this clone: Its antigen is undetermined.

Clones were read by immunoSEQ multiplex PCR, and TCRdb kept only the in-frame ones, dropping some. The sample shows about 69,000 clones, roughly nine tenths of them seen only once. Per the germline V gene, CDR1 is SGHTA and CDR2 is FQGNSA. V shed 5 bases and J 2 bases; nucleotides not matched to a gene: 6. This CDR3 spans 15 amino acids. The chain is built from TRBV7-2 and TRBJ2-7; 10 positions agree with TRBD2. The receptor's source is an adult with an advanced solid tumor such as melanoma, head and neck, liver or kidney cancer. Source: CD4+ or CD8+ T cells sorted from blood, taken in a trial of the OX40 agonist ivuxolimab. The CDR3 DNA reads as TGTGCCAGCAGCACGGGAGCGGGAGGGGCCTACGAGCAGTACTTC. Amino acids: CASSTGAGGAYEQYF.